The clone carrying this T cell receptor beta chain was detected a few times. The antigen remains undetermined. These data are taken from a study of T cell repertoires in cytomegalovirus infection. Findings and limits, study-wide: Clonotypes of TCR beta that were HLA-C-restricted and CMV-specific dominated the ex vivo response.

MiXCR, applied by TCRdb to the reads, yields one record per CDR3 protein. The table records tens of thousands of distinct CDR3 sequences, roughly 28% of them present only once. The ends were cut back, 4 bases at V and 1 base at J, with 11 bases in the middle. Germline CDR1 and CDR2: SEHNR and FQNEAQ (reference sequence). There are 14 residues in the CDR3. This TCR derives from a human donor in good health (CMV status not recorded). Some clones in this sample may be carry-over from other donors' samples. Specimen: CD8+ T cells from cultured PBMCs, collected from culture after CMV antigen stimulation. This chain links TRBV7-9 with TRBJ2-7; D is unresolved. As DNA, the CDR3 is TGTGCCAGCAGCTCCACAGTAACTTCCTACGAGCAGTACTTC. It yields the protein CASSSTVTSYEQYF.